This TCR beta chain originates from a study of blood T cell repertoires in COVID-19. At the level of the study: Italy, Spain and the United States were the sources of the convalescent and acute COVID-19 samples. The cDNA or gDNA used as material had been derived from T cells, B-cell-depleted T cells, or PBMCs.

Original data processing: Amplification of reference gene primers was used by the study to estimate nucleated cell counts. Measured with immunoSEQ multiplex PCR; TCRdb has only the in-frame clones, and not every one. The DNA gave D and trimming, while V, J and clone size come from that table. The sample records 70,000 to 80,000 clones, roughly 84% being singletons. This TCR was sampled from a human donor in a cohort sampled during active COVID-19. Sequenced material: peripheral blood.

The CDR3 region is CASSLDLAGGRGDTQYF. The CDR3 bases are TGTGCCAGCAGCTTAGATCTCGCGGGAGGGAGAGGAGATACGCAGTATTTT. The chain employs TRBV11-2 and TRBJ2-3, with TRBD2 identical over 9 bases. The CDR3 sequence is 17 residues long. In germline, CDR1 is SGHAT, CDR2 FQNNGV. J gave up 5 bases and V 0 bases, and 9 bases lay outside the gene matches. The entire variable domain, with the rest obtained from reference TRBV11-2 and TRBJ2-3, is as follows: EAGVAQSPRYKIIEKRQSVAFWCNPISGHATLYWYQQILGQGPKLLIQFQNNGVVDDSQLPKDRFSAERLKGVDSTLKIQPAKLEDSAVYLCASSLDLAGGRGDTQYFGPGTRLTVL.